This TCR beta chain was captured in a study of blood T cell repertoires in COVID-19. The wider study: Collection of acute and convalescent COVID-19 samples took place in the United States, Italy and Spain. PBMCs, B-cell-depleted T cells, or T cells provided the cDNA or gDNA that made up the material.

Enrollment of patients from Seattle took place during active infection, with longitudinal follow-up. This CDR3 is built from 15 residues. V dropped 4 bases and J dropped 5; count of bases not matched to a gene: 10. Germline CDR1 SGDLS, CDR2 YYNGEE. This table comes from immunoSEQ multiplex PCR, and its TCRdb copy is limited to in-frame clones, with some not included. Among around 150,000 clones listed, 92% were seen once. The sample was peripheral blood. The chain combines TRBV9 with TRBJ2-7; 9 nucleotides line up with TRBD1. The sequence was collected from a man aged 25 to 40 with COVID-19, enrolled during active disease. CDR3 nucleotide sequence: TGTGCCAGCAGCTTTTCCGGGCGACAGGGGGACGAGCAGTACTTC. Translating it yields CASSFSGRQGDEQYF.